Presented here are 3 T cell receptor beta chains from one specimen sequenced in a study of CD8+CD57+ T cells in acquired aplastic anemia. TCR beta VDJ and CDR3 were profiled, and genomic DNA was the template. TCRdb re-called the reads through MiXCR, storing one row per CDR3 protein. The data contain over 150,000 distinct CDR3 sequences, approximately 40% of them singletons. Sequenced sample: sorted CD4+, CD8+, or CD8+CD57+ T cells (not recorded which) from PBMCs. The receptors were gathered from a human donor in good health.

This clonotype was seen many times. V usage is TRBV7-2 and J usage is TRBJ2-1; D is unclear. CDR3 length: 12 residues. Germline loops: CDR1 SGHTA, CDR2 FQGNSA. Trimming left V 1 base short and J 9 bases short, with 7 bases between. Written as DNA, the CDR3 is TGTGCCAGCAGCTTAGTTTCGGGTGAGCAGTTCTTC. Translation gives CASSLVSGEQFF.

The chain recombines TRBV20-1 with TRBJ2-7; D is uncertain. The CDR3 loop spans 12 amino acids. Germline-derived CDR1 and CDR2 are DFQATT and SNEGSKA (reference sequence). V was pared by 5 bases and J by 4 bases, with 12 bases between. CDR3 nucleotide sequence: TGCAGTGCTTTAACGCGCCCTTACGAGCAGTACTTC. Translation gives CSALTRPYEQYF.

As concerns this clonotype: Given the absence of the conserved phenylalanine or tryptophan at the CDR3 end, a read error is likely. The chain combines TRBV13 with TRBJ2-1; possibly TRBD1 or TRBD2 for D (5 bases each). CDR1 is PRHDT, CDR2 FYEKMQ, per germline (reference sequence). V was trimmed by 5 bases and J by 5 bases, leaving 19 bases between them. The CDR3 is 16 amino acids. The CDR3 spells CASSLSGWDRDNEQFS. The CDR3 DNA follows: TGTGCCAGCAGCCTCTCCGGATGGGACCGGGACAATGAGCAGTTCTCC.